This TCR beta chain was identified in a study of cytomegalovirus exposure and HLA in healthy donors. This clone occurred a few times. Primers for the PCR totalled 60 Vbeta and 13 Jbeta. The repertoire was sequenced with immunoSEQ multiplex PCR; TCRdb's copy has only in-frame clones and lacks some. The sample shows under 45,000 clones, over 60% of them seen only once. This CDR3 is 15 amino acids long. Germline V CDR1 and CDR2: MDHEN, SYDVKM. V was pared by 8 bases and J by 1 base, with 5 bases of the junction left unmatched. V usage is TRBV28 and J usage is TRBJ2-3; TRBD2 matches 11 bases. This receptor was obtained from a man aged 30 to 45 in good health and CMV-seronegative. The specimen was PBMCs. The CDR3 region is CASLAGGLGTDTQYF. The CDR3, as DNA: TGTGCCAGCTTAGCGGGGGGGCTTGGCACAGATACGCAGTATTTT. Supplemented by reference TRBV28 and TRBJ2-3, the full variable domain reads DVKVTQSSRYLVKRTGEKVFLECVQDMDHENMFWYRQDPGLGLRLIYFSYDVKMKEKGDIPEGYSVSREKKERFSLILESASTNQTSMYLCASLAGGLGTDTQYFGPGTRLTVL.